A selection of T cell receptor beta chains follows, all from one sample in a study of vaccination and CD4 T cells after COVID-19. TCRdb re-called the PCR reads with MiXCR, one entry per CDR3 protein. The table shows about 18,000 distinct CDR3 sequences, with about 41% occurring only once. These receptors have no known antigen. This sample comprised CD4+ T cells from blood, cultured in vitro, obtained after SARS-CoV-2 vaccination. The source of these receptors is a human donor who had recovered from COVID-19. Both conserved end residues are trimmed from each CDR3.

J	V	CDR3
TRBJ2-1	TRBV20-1	SARVAGASSYNEQF
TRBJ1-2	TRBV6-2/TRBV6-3	ASSAGLGYT
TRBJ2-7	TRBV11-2	ASNLARQGGEQY
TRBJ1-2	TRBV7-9	ASSAVASLGGYT
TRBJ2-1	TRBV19	ASMGTSGLISYNEQF
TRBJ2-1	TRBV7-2	ASSRGGGGNEQF
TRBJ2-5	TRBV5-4	ASSSKQGGETQY
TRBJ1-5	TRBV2	ASDSSRDGSNQPQH
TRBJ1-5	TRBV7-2	ASSLAGGGGQPQH
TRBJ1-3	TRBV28	ASSPGTGSGNTIY
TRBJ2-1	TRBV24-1	ATSDPSPGTGSNEQF
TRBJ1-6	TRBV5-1	ASSGGQLYNSPLH
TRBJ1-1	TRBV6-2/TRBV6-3	ASSPPQGPNTEAF
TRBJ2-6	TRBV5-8	ASSLLGPSSGANVLT
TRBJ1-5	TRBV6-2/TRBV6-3	ASMRDNRLNQPQH
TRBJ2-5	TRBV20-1	SASLGVEGWETQY
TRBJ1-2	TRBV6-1	ASTPTGGHLYGYT
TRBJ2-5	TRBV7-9	ASSPGVTTTETQY
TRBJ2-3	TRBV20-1	SARVDSARNTDTQY
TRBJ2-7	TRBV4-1	ASSHGLAGTLYEQY
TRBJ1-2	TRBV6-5	ASSYSTTSGQGPVPNYGYT
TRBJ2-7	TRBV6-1	ASSEGLLSSYEQY
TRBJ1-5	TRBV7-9	ASSWGQKGQPQH
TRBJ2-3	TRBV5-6	ASSFGLGITDTQY
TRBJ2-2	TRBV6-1	ASSRLAGGNTGELF
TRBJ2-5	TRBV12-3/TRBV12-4	ASSLGQGLKTQY
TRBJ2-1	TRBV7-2	ASSFPRGRRINNEQF
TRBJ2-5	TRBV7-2	ASRRAGEETQY
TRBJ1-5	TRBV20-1	SARPPFIEAYSNQPQH
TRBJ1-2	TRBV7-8	ASSLVGGETNYGYT
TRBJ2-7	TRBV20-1	SAIRAGASYEQY
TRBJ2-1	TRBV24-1	ATSDTRAPNNEQF
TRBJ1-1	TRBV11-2	ASSTGGATEAF
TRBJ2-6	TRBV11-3	ASSAGQGAEGANVLT
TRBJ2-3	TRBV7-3	ASSSLGGDTQY
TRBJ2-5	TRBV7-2	ASSYGRNGETQY
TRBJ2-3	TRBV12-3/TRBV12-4	ASSPGLDGQY
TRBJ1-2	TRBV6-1	ASSATGIPTPYGYT
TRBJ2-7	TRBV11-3	ASSLEGQALGQY
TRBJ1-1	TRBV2	AGTGTGVNTEAF
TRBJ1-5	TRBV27	ASSLWGKNQPQH
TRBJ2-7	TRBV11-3	ASSLGGRAGNEQY
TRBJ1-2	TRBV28	ASSLRQGDYGYT
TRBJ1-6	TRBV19	ASSIARGSNSPLH
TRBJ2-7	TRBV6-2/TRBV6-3	ASSKQYEQY
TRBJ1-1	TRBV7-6	ASSLEAGGLNTEAF
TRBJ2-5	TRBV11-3	ASSLRPPIPQETQY
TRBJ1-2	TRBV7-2	ASSTGTPNYGYT
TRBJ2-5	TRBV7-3	ASSLGTSGGEGETQY
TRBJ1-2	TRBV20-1	SARERTGKGYT
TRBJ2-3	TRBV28	ARNTTSGREGVSTDTQY
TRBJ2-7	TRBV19	ASMGNSYEQY
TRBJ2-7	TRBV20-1	SRGQGAGEQY
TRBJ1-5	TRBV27	ASSPKGGAHNNQPQH
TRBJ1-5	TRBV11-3	ASSLGPLYSKATGTGVQPQH
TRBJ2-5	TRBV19	ASSIQGAGGETQY
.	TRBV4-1	ASSQGERNQPQY
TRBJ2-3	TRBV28	ASSSETSGANTQY
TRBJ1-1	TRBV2	ASSGYREAF
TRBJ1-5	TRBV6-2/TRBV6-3	ASRDQRRYSNQPQH